This entry describes one T cell receptor beta chain. Its target is unknown. This sample is part of a study of cytomegalovirus exposure and HLA in healthy donors. There are 14 residues in the CDR3. Germline values: CDR1 SGHNT, CDR2 YYREEE (reference sequence). Trimming removed 1 base from V and 6 bases from J; junction bases left unmatched: 6. Study-wide points: Listed as cytomegalovirus-associated were more than 150 TCR beta chains. Most sequenced TCRs were rare (though some public TCRs occurred in many donors). There were reportedly fewer N-insertions in an Asian-associated ancestry cluster than the roughly 700-donor mean, in a later analysis. A later analysis linked a missense DCLRE1C variant to TCR beta V- and J-gene trimming.

The PCR ran on 60 Vbeta and 13 Jbeta primers. Generated by immunoSEQ multiplex PCR, the TCRdb table keeps only in-frame clones and is missing some. Of more than 150,000 clones detected, 80% to 85% appear once; the ten largest clones hold 0.38%. The sequence was collected from a boy aged 2 to 9 in good health and CMV-seronegative. The chain has TRBV5-4 and TRBJ1-2, with 7 bases lining up with TRBD1. Material: PBMCs. The CDR3 reads CASSLRQGGHGYTF. CDR3 DNA sequence: TGTGCCAGCAGCTTGAGACAGGGAGGTCATGGCTACACCTTC.